This TCR beta chain was profiled in a study of siplizumab effects on memory and regulatory T cells (dated by TCRdb to the late 2010s). Background on the whole study: The effect of the anti-CD2 antibody siplizumab on alloreactive T-cell subsets was examined in allogeneic mixed lymphocyte reactions constructed from human PBMCs. Study-wide findings and limitations: Of the alloreactive CD4+ clones that could be mapped, the Treg-derived share averaged roughly 73% with siplizumab compared with under 30% in control reactions. About 80-96% of proliferating CD4+ or CD8+ clones could not be given a naive or memory phenotype. Whether proliferating Tregs from siplizumab cultures were suppressive was not functionally confirmed. The cumulative frequency of alloreactive sequences traceable to unstimulated CD4+ memory T cells was significantly reduced by siplizumab. Greater diversity appeared to be present in unstimulated naive T cells than in memory T cells, and a substantial contribution to the alloresponse seemed to be made by naive cells. Because sequences at frequencies below about 10^-5 were poorly captured, only a minor fraction of alloreactive clones could be mapped back to unstimulated subsets.

TCRbeta CDR3 sequencing was performed on sorted unstimulated T cells and on proliferating T cells recovered from mixed lymphocyte reactions. Fresh whole blood from some ten HLA-typed healthy donors was used as the source from which PBMCs were isolated. With regard to this clone: Its antigen is currently not known. Per-base qualities were not stored, and no clone one base away is much larger.

The library came from the immunoSEQ multiplex PCR assay. Roughly 10^5 TCR templates per sample were assayed on the deep sequencing platform. Genomic DNA extracted from sorted T cells was used for TCRbeta CDR3 sequencing. The source study handled its data this way. The R programming language was used for clonal analysis of TCRbeta CDR3 data. Alloreactive CD4+ and CD8+ clones were defined by comparing unstimulated samples with post-reaction CFSE-low samples. By matching sequences to the repertoires of sorted unstimulated Treg and non-Treg cells, each alloreactive CD4+ clone was assigned a regulatory or non-regulatory origin. This is the immuneACCESS table as TCRdb keeps it, with only in-frame sequences that have V and J called. A part of the clones is gone; compared with another copy, unresolved V genes explain less than half, and the rest is unexplained. V and J calls and clone size follow that table, whereas D and trimming were derived from the DNA. This sample holds some 100,000 clones; approximately 92% were observed only once. More than 2.5% of the sample goes to the ten largest clones.

CDR1 and CDR2 are read off the germline V gene as KGHSH and LQKENI. Reading from cysteine to phenylalanine, the CDR3 counts 13 amino acids. CDR3 DNA only is kept here, 39 bases in frame from base 1. The germline V end is reduced by 5 bases and the J end by 3 bases; junction bases left unmatched: 2. The rearrangement joined TRBV18 to TRBJ1-1; 8 of the junction bases match TRBD1. This clonotype originated in a human donor in good health. Some clones in this sample may be carry-over from other donors' samples. Input material: CD4+ T cells sorted from blood. In nucleotides, the sequence is TGTGCCAGCTCAGAGGACAGGGACACTGAAGCTTTCTTT. It translates as CASSEDRDTEAFF. Outside the CDR3, residues come from the reference TRBV18 and TRBJ1-1 proteins, so the full variable domain is: NAGVMQNPRHLVRRRGQEARLRCSPMKGHSHVYWYRQLPEEGLKFMVYLQKENIIDESGMPKERFSAEFPKEGPSILRIQQVVRGDSAAYFCASSEDRDTEAFFGQGTRLTVV.